This TCR beta chain was sequenced in a study of blood T cell repertoires in COVID-19. Study details: Donors in the United States, Italy and Spain gave samples during acute or convalescent COVID-19. Sources were T cells, B-cell-depleted T cells, or PBMCs; the material itself was cDNA or gDNA.

CDR3 length: 15 residues. The ends lost 2 bases at V and 13 bases at J; junction bases unmatched: 11. In germline, CDR1 is MNHNS, CDR2 SASEGT. In the source study's methods: It was from reference gene primer amplification that nucleated cell counts were estimated. Profiling relied on immunoSEQ multiplex PCR, and the TCRdb table lists in-frame clones only, not all of them. From that table come the V and J calls and clone size; the DNA was used to work out D and trimming. Of about 160,000 clones detected, 70% to 90% appear once; the ten largest clones hold approximately 1%. This TCR was sampled from a man between 35 and 55 years old with acute or convalescent COVID-19. The sample consisted of peripheral blood. This rearrangement joins TRBV6-1 to TRBJ1-6; 7 nucleotides align to TRBD1. CDR3 sequence (DNA): TGTGCCAGCAGTGAAACAACAGGGGCCGGAGTGCCCCTCCACTTT. Translation: CASSETTGAGVPLHF.